The 27 T cell receptor beta chains below come from one sample, sequenced in a study of cytomegalovirus exposure and HLA in healthy donors. Use of 60 Vbeta and 13 Jbeta primers characterized the PCR. Clones were read by immunoSEQ multiplex PCR, and TCRdb kept only the in-frame ones, dropping some. The sample lists 120,000 or so clones, 75% to 90% occurring once. The sample comprised PBMCs. The origin of the receptors is a man between 25 and 39 years old in good health and CMV-seronegative.

DNA for the CDR3: TGCGCCAGCAGCCAAGGAGCCGTCAGTCGGGGTTGGGGCTACACCTTC. This codes for CASSQGAVSRGWGYTF. The chain links TRBV4-1 to TRBJ1-2, with D hard to call. Trimming left V 1 base short and J 8 bases short, with 20 bases between. Germline CDR1 and CDR2: MGHRA and YSYEKL. The CDR3 loop spans 16 amino acids.

The J gene is TRBJ2-7, the V gene TRBV28, with 7 bases matching TRBD1. The CDR3 has 15 residues. V was pared by 3 bases and J by 4 bases, with 9 bases of the junction left unmatched. Germline lookup yields CDR1 MDHEN and CDR2 SYDVKM. For the CDR3, the DNA is TGTGCCAGCAGTTTCCGACAGGGTCGAGCTTACGAGCAGTACTTC. Amino acids: CASSFRQGRAYEQYF.

The V and J genes are TRBV9 and TRBJ1-2, with no clear D. V lost 3 bases and J lost 5, with 8 bases in between. The CDR3 has 12 residues. CDR1 and CDR2 (germline): SGDLS, YYNGEE. CDR3 amino acids: CASSEGVYGYTF. Written as DNA, the CDR3 is TGTGCCAGCAGCGAGGGAGTATATGGCTACACCTTC.

The rearrangement links TRBV5-1 to TRBJ2-5; 9 nucleotides agree with TRBD1. V trimming: 5 bases; J trimming: 4 bases; junction bases outside the gene matches: 12. Germline V gene lookup returns CDR1 SGHRS and CDR2 YFSETQ. CDR3 length: 16 residues. CDR3 residues: CASSSSRTGVAETQYF. The CDR3 DNA reads as TGCGCCAGCAGTTCCTCTCGGACAGGGGTTGCAGAGACCCAGTACTTC.

This clone was seen just once. The CDR3 is CASTGLAGDTGELFF. The CDR3 region has the DNA TGTGCCAGCACGGGACTAGCGGGGGACACCGGGGAGCTGTTTTTT. The gene calls are TRBV6-1 and TRBJ2-2; 14 nucleotides align to TRBD2. CDR3 length: 15 residues. The V and J ends lost 7 bases and 3 bases, in that order; junction bases with no gene match: 1. Germline V gene lookup returns CDR1 MNHNS and CDR2 SASEGT.

The chain is built from TRBV5-1 and TRBJ2-5; 10 bases agree with TRBD1. Trimming at V came to 2 bases and at J to 2 bases, leaving 6 bases not matched to a gene. Germline loops: CDR1 SGHRS, CDR2 YFSETQ. This CDR3 contains 16 residues. The CDR3 is CASSFGQGGSQETQYF. The DNA of the CDR3 is TGCGCCAGCAGCTTCGGACAGGGGGGATCTCAAGAGACCCAGTACTTC. Based on the CDR3 plus reference TRBV5-1 and TRBJ2-5, the full variable domain is KAGVTQTPRYLIKTRGQQVTLSCSPISGHRSVSWYQQTPGQGLQFLFEYFSETQRNKGNFPGRFSGRQFSNSRSEMNVSTLELGDSALYLCASSFGQGGSQETQYFGPGTRLLVL.

V usage is TRBV29-1 and J usage is TRBJ2-1; TRBD1 might be the D (7 bases). CDR3 length: 14 amino acids. Germline V gene data show CDR1 as SQVTM and CDR2 as ANQGSEA. V lost 7 bases and J 3 bases, leaving 16 bases between the germline ends. CDR3: CSGAGGTDYNEQFF. CDR3 sequence (DNA): TGCAGCGGCGCAGGAGGGACAGACTACAATGAGCAGTTCTTC.

This rearrangement joins TRBV7-9 to TRBJ1-3; D is unclear. CDR3 length: 13 residues. Trimming removed 5 bases from V and 7 bases from J, with 12 bases in between. The germline V gene has CDR1 SEHNR and CDR2 FQNEAQ (reference sequence). CDR3 in DNA: TGTGCCAGCAGCCTATTCTCTTCGAACACCATATATTTT. Encoded protein: CASSLFSSNTIYF.

The chain joins TRBV7-9 to TRBJ2-6, with 8 bases fitting TRBD2. Germline CDR1 SEHNR, CDR2 FQNEAQ (reference sequence). V lost 5 bases and J lost 1; bases outside the gene matches: 4. The CDR3 contains 16 residues. The CDR3 loop reads CASSTGRGSGANVLTF. CDR3 DNA sequence: TGTGCCAGCAGCACCGGGAGGGGTTCTGGGGCCAACGTCCTGACTTTC.

This chain uses TRBV7-8 with TRBJ1-5, with a tentative D call TRBD1 (5 bases). Germline V lookup: CDR1 SGHVS, CDR2 FQNEAQ. The CDR3 runs 16 residues. V was cut by 5 bases and J by 11 bases, with 25 bases left in between. The CDR3 DNA sequence: TGTGCCAGCAGCCTCAACCCGCCGCCGACGCGGGGGACCCAGCATTTT. Encoded protein: CASSLNPPPTRGTQHF.

CDR3 sequence reads: CASSERGHSWADTQYF. In nucleotides, the CDR3 is TGTGCCAGCAGCGAGAGGGGACACTCCTGGGCAGATACGCAGTATTTT. The chain combines TRBV9 with TRBJ2-3, with a possible D match to TRBD1 (6 bases). Germline values: CDR1 SGDLS, CDR2 YYNGEE. The ends were cut back, 3 bases at V and 4 bases at J, with 18 bases in the middle. CDR3 size: 16 residues.

This rearrangement joins TRBV14 to TRBJ2-7; 10 positions agree with TRBD1. There are 16 residues in the CDR3. V was pared by 2 bases and J by 3 bases, with 7 bases of the junction left unmatched. Germline lookup yields CDR1 SGHDN and CDR2 FVKESK. The CDR3 protein is CASSQRGQGLVYEQYF. In nucleotides, the CDR3 is TGTGCCAGCAGCCAAAGGGGACAGGGGCTAGTCTACGAGCAGTACTTC. Using reference TRBV14 and TRBJ2-7 for the parts outside the CDR3, the full variable domain is EAGVTQFPSHSVIEKGQTVTLRCDPISGHDNLYWYRRVMGKEIKFLLHFVKESKQDESGMPNNRFLAERTGGTYSTLKVQPAELEDSGVYFCASSQRGQGLVYEQYFGPGTRLTVT.

This chain links TRBV5-5 with TRBJ2-7; D remains unclear. Germline CDR1 is SGHKS and CDR2 is YYEKEE (reference sequence). The CDR3 totals 12 residues. Trimming shortened V by 0 bases and J by 5 bases, and 6 bases separated the two germline ends. Here the CDR3 reads CASSLDLNEQYF. The CDR3 DNA sequence: TGTGCCAGCAGCTTGGACTTAAACGAGCAGTACTTC.

In this sample, this clone turned up a few times. The rearrangement links TRBV30 to TRBJ2-1; TRBD1 might be the D (6 bases). Germline V CDR1 and CDR2: GTSNPN, SVGIG (reference sequence). CDR3 length: 14 amino acids. Trimming took 8 bases from V and 2 from J, leaving 16 bases between them. The CDR3 here is CAQLGRGTYNEQFF. In nucleotides, the CDR3 is TGTGCCCAATTGGGAAGGGGGACCTACAATGAGCAGTTCTTC.

This clone was counted a single time. The chain employs TRBV29-1 and TRBJ2-2; 9 positions agree with TRBD1. The V gene's germline CDR1 is SQVTM and CDR2 ANQGSEA. Trimming at V came to 7 bases and at J to 7 bases, leaving 10 bases not matched to a gene. This CDR3 has 14 amino acids. Written as DNA, the CDR3 is TGCAGCGGGCGGGACAGGGTATACGGCGGGGAGCTGTTTTTT. It translates to CSGRDRVYGGELFF.

Regarding this clone: An end of the junction differs from the germline gene, which may be a read error. The chain uses TRBV7-9 and TRBJ2-4; 7 bases match TRBD1. Germline V gives CDR1 SEHNR, CDR2 FQNEAQ (reference sequence). This CDR3 spans 15 amino acids. The CDR3 DNA is TGTGCCAGCAGCCCCACGGACAGGCCCAAAAACAGTCAGTACTTC. Residues: CASSPTDRPKNSQYF.

The chain couples TRBV6-5 to TRBJ2-7; no reliable D call. In germline, CDR1 is MNHEY, CDR2 SVGAGI. The CDR3 extends over 13 amino acids. V was trimmed by 8 bases and J by 1 base, leaving 12 bases between them. The chain's CDR3 is CASPSDFSYEQYF. CDR3 sequence (DNA): TGTGCCAGCCCCAGCGACTTTTCCTACGAGCAGTACTTC.

Only one count was recorded for this clone. The chain uses TRBV6-5 and TRBJ1-6; 7 bases map to TRBD1. The CDR3 runs 15 residues. Looked up from germline, CDR1 is MNHEY and CDR2 is SVGAGI. V shed 0 bases and J 6 bases; nucleotides not matched to a gene: 2. The CDR3 here is CASSYSGTANSPLHF. Here the CDR3 DNA reads TGTGCCAGCAGTTACTCAGGGACAGCTAATTCACCCCTCCACTTT.

V gene TRBV4-3 combines with J gene TRBJ2-7; D unresolved. This CDR3 is built from 15 residues. V was cut by 1 base and J by 2 bases, with 12 bases left in between. In germline, CDR1 is LGHNA, CDR2 YSLEER. The chain's CDR3 is CASSQVWPYPYEQYF. Written as DNA, the CDR3 is TGCGCCAGCAGCCAAGTTTGGCCGTATCCCTACGAGCAGTACTTC.

The CDR3 sequence is CASSDPPFTGTEQFF. For the CDR3, the DNA is TGTGCCAGCAGTGACCCTCCTTTTACAGGGACTGAGCAGTTCTTC. The chain carries TRBV6-4 and TRBJ2-1, with D maybe TRBD1 (6 bases). The V gene's germline CDR1 is MRHNA and CDR2 SNTAGT. The CDR3 length is 15 residues. Trimming stripped 2 bases from V and 9 bases from J, with 17 bases between.

The chain joins TRBV25-1 to TRBJ2-7, with 10 nucleotides matching TRBD1. This CDR3 spans 16 amino acids. CDR1 and CDR2 (germline): MGHDK, SYGVNS. The J segment lost 3 bases and the V segment lost 2 bases, leaving 7 bases of the junction unmatched. CDR3 sequence: CASSEGTGDPFYEQYF. CDR3 bases: TGTGCCAGCAGTGAAGGGACAGGGGACCCTTTCTACGAGCAGTACTTC.

The rearrangement joins TRBV5-5 to TRBJ1-2, with 7 positions matching TRBD1. Germline trimming cut 2 bases from V and 8 bases from J; bases unmatched to any gene: 3. There are 12 residues in the CDR3. The germline gives CDR1 SGHKS, CDR2 YYEKEE (reference sequence). The CDR3 region has the DNA TGTGCCAGCAGCTTAAGACAGGGCGGCTACACCTTC. Residues: CASSLRQGGYTF.

The chain recombines TRBV7-9 with TRBJ2-7; D is perhaps TRBD2 (5 bases). V lost 2 bases to trimming and J lost 5 bases, with 16 bases between them. The CDR3 contains 15 residues. Looked up from germline, CDR1 is SEHNR and CDR2 is FQNEAQ (reference sequence). CDR3 DNA: TGTGCCAGCAGCTTAAAGAATGAGGGAACGAACGAGCAGTACTTC. The encoded protein is CASSLKNEGTNEQYF.

The rearrangement links TRBV6-1 to TRBJ1-2, with D unresolved. Germline V gene sequence: CDR1 MNHNS, CDR2 SASEGT. CDR3 length: 14 residues. With 4 bases removed from V and 1 base from J, the gap between germline ends came to 10 bases. In DNA, the CDR3 is TGTGCCAGCAGTGCTTCACAGAGTAACTATGGCTACACCTTC. Translated, it gives CASSASQSNYGYTF.

The CDR3 loop reads CASSLLRQGYQHF. In DNA, the CDR3 is TGTGCCAGCAGTTTACTCAGACAGGGGTACCAACATTTT. This chain links TRBV28 with TRBJ1-5; 8 nucleotides agree with TRBD1. The CDR3 sequence is 13 residues long. V gave up 2 bases and J gave up 16 bases; unmatched junction bases: 10. Germline V gives CDR1 MDHEN, CDR2 SYDVKM.

This clone came up a few times. At the DNA level, this CDR3 is encoded by other sequences in the same sample as well. The rearrangement joins TRBV19 to TRBJ2-3; 12 nucleotides align to TRBD2. The V gene end was trimmed by 8 bases and the J gene end by 4 bases; junction bases not matched to a gene: 7. CDR3 length equals 15 residues. Germline values: CDR1 LNHDA, CDR2 SQIVND (reference sequence). DNA for the CDR3: TGTGCCAGTTCTAGCGGGGGGGCTGGGGCAGATACGCAGTATTTT. Translated, it gives CASSSGGAGADTQYF.

The V and J genes are TRBV7-9 and TRBJ1-2; D is ambiguous. This CDR3 is 14 amino acids long. Germline V lookup: CDR1 SEHNR, CDR2 FQNEAQ (reference sequence). Trimming took off 5 bases at V and 3 bases at J, with 13 bases between the two ends. CDR3 nucleotides: TGTGCCAGCAGCGTTTTTGAGGGCGACTATGGCTACACCTTC. Translated: CASSVFEGDYGYTF. The full variable domain, in which reference TRBV7-9 and TRBJ1-2 provide the parts outside the CDR3, is DTGVSQNPRHKITKRGQNVTFRCDPISEHNRLYWYRQTLGQGPEFLTYFQNEAQLEKSRLLSDRFSAERPKGSFSTLEIQRTEQGDSAMYLCASSVFEGDYGYTFGSGTRLTVV.